What follows are 23 T cell receptor beta chains derived from one specimen sequenced in a study of blood T cell repertoires in COVID-19 (dated by TCRdb to the early 2020s). The library was made by the immunoSEQ multiplex PCR assay. This is the immuneACCESS table as TCRdb keeps it, with only in-frame sequences that have V and J called. A part of the clones is gone; compared with another copy, unresolved V genes explain less than half, and the rest is unexplained. In all, the sample holds over 200,000 clones, and nearly 90% of those were seen once. The ten largest account for roughly 10% of the sample. Sequenced material: PBMCs or T cells enriched from blood (not recorded which). The source of these receptors is a man aged 30-40 years who had recovered from COVID-19.

This chain links TRBV28 with TRBJ1-1; D not resolved. The V and J ends lost 4 bases and 11 bases respectively, with 14 bases between them. The CDR3 runs to 12 residues. The germline V gene has CDR1 MDHEN and CDR2 SYDVKM. Written as DNA, the CDR3 is TGTGCCAGCAGTTCTCTAATCGCAATGGCTTTCTTT. Amino acids: CASSSLIAMAFF.

The chain links TRBV20-1 to TRBJ2-2; no firm D call. V lost 3 bases to trimming and J lost 0 bases, with 8 bases between them. Germline V CDR1 and CDR2: DFQATT, SNEGSKA (reference sequence). The CDR3 has 14 residues. CDR3 nucleotide sequence: TGCAGTGCTAGTACAGCCTCGAACACCGGGGAGCTGTTTTTT. It specifies CSASTASNTGELFF.

The chain has TRBV7-2 and TRBJ1-6, with D possibly TRBD1 on 5 matching bases. The V end was cut by 1 base, the J end by 2 bases, with 12 bases between. Germline assignment: CDR1 SGHTA and CDR2 FQGNSA. This CDR3 has 17 amino acids. The CDR3 DNA reads as TGTGCCAGCAGCTTAGGGGGGGAGAGCGCCTATAATTCACCCCTCCACTTT. As protein: CASSLGGESAYNSPLHF. Complete variable domain (other parts from reference TRBV7-2 and TRBJ1-6): GAGVSQSPSNKVTEKGKDVELRCDPISGHTALYWYRQSLGQGLEFLIYFQGNSAPDKSGLPSDRFSAERTGGSVSTLTIQRTQQEDSAVYLCASSLGGESAYNSPLHFGNGTRLTVT.

The V call is TRBV30, the J call TRBJ1-4; TRBD1 is a possible D gene (5 bases). The CDR3 covers 19 residues. V was clipped by 2 bases and J by 8 bases, with 30 bases between them. Germline lookup yields CDR1 GTSNPN and CDR2 SVGIG (reference sequence). The CDR3 sequence is CAWSIPGHPFGGMVEKLFF. As DNA, the CDR3 is TGTGCCTGGAGTATTCCCGGACATCCCTTCGGGGGAATGGTCGAAAAACTGTTTTTT.

V usage is TRBV28 and J usage is TRBJ2-5; possible D gene TRBD1, 7 bases. Germline assignment: CDR1 MDHEN and CDR2 SYDVKM. This CDR3 region has 14 residues. The ends were cut back, 4 bases at V and 0 bases at J, with 9 bases in the middle. The CDR3 loop reads CASSSGGYQETQYF. The CDR3, as DNA: TGTGCCAGCAGTTCAGGGGGGTACCAAGAGACCCAGTACTTC. Full variable domain (rest looked up from reference TRBV28 and TRBJ2-5): DVKVTQSSRYLVKRTGEKVFLECVQDMDHENMFWYRQDPGLGLRLIYFSYDVKMKEKGDIPEGYSVSREKKERFSLILESASTNQTSMYLCASSSGGYQETQYFGPGTRLLVL.

This clone was counted a single time. The chain uses TRBV27 and TRBJ1-2; TRBD1 aligns across 9 bases. With V trimmed by 3 bases and J by 8 bases, 4 bases remained unmatched. CDR3 size: 13 residues. The germline gives CDR1 MNHEY, CDR2 SMNVEV (reference sequence). CDR3 region: CASSLGTGWGYTF. The DNA of the CDR3 is TGTGCCAGCAGTTTGGGGACAGGGTGGGGCTACACCTTC.

The chain uses TRBV15 and TRBJ1-3, with D unclear. From germline, CDR1 is LNHNV and CDR2 YYDKDF (reference sequence). The CDR3 loop spans 16 amino acids. Trimming removed 0 bases from V and 4 bases from J, with 13 bases in between. The CDR3 DNA is TGTGCCACCAGCAGAGATCTTGCGGGTTCCGGAAACACCATATATTTT. Its protein is CATSRDLAGSGNTIYF.

This rearrangement joins TRBV18 to TRBJ2-7; 7 nucleotides line up with TRBD1. The CDR3 contains 15 residues. Germline V gene lookup returns CDR1 KGHSH and CDR2 LQKENI. V shed 1 base, J shed 8 bases, and the junction held 11 bases outside the gene matches. The CDR3 bases are TGTGCCAGCTCACCACTCGGGACAGATCTCGTCAAGCAGTACTTC. Translation: CASSPLGTDLVKQYF.

The V gene is TRBV6-5, the J gene TRBJ2-7; 8 nucleotides agree with TRBD2. The CDR3 loop spans 13 amino acids. CDR1 and CDR2 from the germline V gene are MNHEY and SVGAGI. V was pared by 8 bases and J by 0 bases, with 3 bases of the junction left unmatched. CDR3 amino acids: CASGSGSSYEQYF. For the CDR3, the DNA is TGTGCCAGCGGGAGCGGGAGCTCCTACGAGCAGTACTTC.

This rearrangement joins TRBV20-1 to TRBJ1-1; no clear D. Germline V CDR1 and CDR2: DFQATT, SNEGSKA (reference sequence). V lost 3 bases and J lost 14, with 7 bases in between. The CDR3 length is 8 residues. CDR3 bases: TGCAGTGCTAGCTATCTGTTCTTT. This sequence encodes CSASYLFF.

The DNA for the CDR3 is TGTGCCAGTAGTTCTCGGACAATAGAAGCTTTCTTT. This translates into CASSSRTIEAFF. The rearrangement links TRBV19 to TRBJ1-1; D is possibly TRBD1 (5 bases). V gave up 5 bases and J gave up 8 bases, with 12 bases separating them. The CDR3 is made up of 12 amino acids. Germline CDR1 LNHDA, CDR2 SQIVND (reference sequence).

This chain connects TRBV11-2 to TRBJ2-1; D remains unclear. Deletions cut 1 base from V and 0 bases from J, with 7 bases between. The CDR3 runs to 15 residues. The germline gives CDR1 SGHAT, CDR2 FQNNGV. CDR3 DNA: TGTGCCAGCAGCTTAGCACAGAGCTCCTACAATGAGCAGTTCTTC. This codes for CASSLAQSSYNEQFF.

The chain uses TRBV5-4 and TRBJ1-1, with D unresolved. The CDR3 is 14 residues long. V was trimmed by 0 bases and J by 4 bases, leaving 10 bases between them. Germline V CDR1 and CDR2: SGHNT, YYREEE (reference sequence). The CDR3 DNA follows: TGTGCCAGCAGCTTGGAGCGCCGGGGCACTGAAGCTTTCTTT. Its protein product is CASSLERRGTEAFF.

This clone showed up just once. This sequence joins TRBV3-1 (or the pseudogene TRBV3-2) and TRBJ1-2, with 8 bases fitting TRBD1. CDR1 is LGHDT and CDR2 is YNNKEL in the germline V gene (reference sequence). Unmatched junction bases numbered 15, after V lost 4 bases and J lost 14 bases. The CDR3 is 14 residues long. CDR3 protein: CASSRVTGGEGITF. The DNA for the CDR3 is TGTGCCAGCAGCCGAGTCACAGGGGGAGAAGGAATAACCTTC.

The chain recombines TRBV5-6 with TRBJ2-3; 9 nucleotides align to TRBD2. V trimming: 3 bases; J trimming: 0 bases; junction bases outside the gene matches: 11. The CDR3 covers 18 residues. CDR1 is SGHDT and CDR2 is YYEEEE in the germline V gene. In DNA, the CDR3 is TGTGCCAGCAGCTCAGAAGCGGGAGGTACCTTTAGCACAGATACGCAGTATTTT. As protein: CASSSEAGGTFSTDTQYF.

V is TRBV9 and J is TRBJ1-2, with D tentatively TRBD1 (6 bases). With 0 bases removed from V and 5 bases from J, the gap between germline ends came to 14 bases. The germline V gene encodes CDR1 SGDLS and CDR2 YYNGEE. The CDR3 spans 15 residues. The CDR3 sequence: CASSVDQERGYGYTF. DNA for the CDR3: TGTGCCAGCAGCGTAGATCAAGAGAGGGGGTATGGCTACACCTTC.

The genes are TRBV9 and TRBJ2-2; 9 positions agree with TRBD1. Germline CDR1 reads SGDLS; CDR2 reads YYNGEE. CDR3 length: 14 amino acids. J lost 4 bases, V lost 8 bases, and 6 bases had no gene match. CDR3 nucleotides: TGTGCCAGTACACAGGGGGCAATCACCGGGGAGCTGTTTTTT. Amino acids: CASTQGAITGELFF.

The chain joins TRBV15 to TRBJ2-3; 11 bases agree with TRBD2. Trimming removed 5 bases from V and 6 bases from J; junction bases left unmatched: 7. This CDR3 is built from 15 residues. In germline, CDR1 is LNHNV, CDR2 YYDKDF (reference sequence). The chain's CDR3 is CATSEVVAGGDTQYF. In DNA, the CDR3 is TGTGCCACCAGCGAGGTCGTAGCGGGGGGGGATACGCAGTATTTT.

This rearrangement joins TRBV30 to TRBJ1-1; D is uncertain. CDR1 is GTSNPN and CDR2 is SVGIG in the germline V gene (reference sequence). V was clipped by 0 bases and J by 7 bases, with 9 bases between them. The CDR3 length is 12 residues. CDR3 region: CAWSVLAGEAFF. The CDR3 DNA follows: TGTGCCTGGAGTGTACTAGCGGGTGAAGCTTTCTTT.

Details on this clone: A read error may account for a junction end that differs from germline. The same CDR3 is also encoded by other DNA sequences in this sample. The chain has TRBV5-1 and TRBJ1-5; 9 bases agree with TRBD1. Germline CDR1 is SGHRS and CDR2 is YFSETQ. The CDR3 spans 15 residues. CDR3 nucleotide sequence: TGCGCCAGCAGTTTGGGACAGGGAAGCAATCAGCCCCAGCATTTT. It codes for CASSLGQGSNQPQHF. Supplemented by reference TRBV5-1 and TRBJ1-5, the full variable domain reads KAGVTQTPRYLIKTRGQQVTLSCSPISGHRSVSWYQQTPGQGLQFLFEYFSETQRNKGNFPGRFSGRQFSNSRSEMNVSTLELGDSALYLCASSLGQGSNQPQHFGDGTRLSIL.

The chain recombines TRBV19 with TRBJ1-6; D not resolved. This CDR3 has 17 residues. Germline CDR1 LNHDA, CDR2 SQIVND (reference sequence). Trimming removed 3 bases at V and 0 bases at J, with 12 bases between. The CDR3 is CASSIPPASSYNSPLHF. CDR3 in DNA: TGTGCCAGTAGTATCCCGCCCGCCAGCTCCTATAATTCACCCCTCCACTTT.

The rearrangement uses TRBV28 and TRBJ1-5; D is unresolved. Germline lookup yields CDR1 MDHEN and CDR2 SYDVKM. Trimming stripped 4 bases from V and 0 bases from J, with 10 bases between. This CDR3 spans 15 amino acids. The CDR3 protein is CASSWLQLSNQPQHF. Here the CDR3 DNA reads TGTGCCAGCAGTTGGCTACAGCTTAGCAATCAGCCCCAGCATTTT.

The V gene is TRBV30, the J gene TRBJ1-1, with D hard to call. This CDR3 is 11 amino acids long. CDR1 is GTSNPN, CDR2 SVGIG, per germline (reference sequence). V dropped 0 bases and J dropped 11 bases, with 10 bases sitting between them. CDR3 protein: CAWSVRRGAFF. The CDR3 DNA sequence: TGTGCCTGGAGTGTACGAAGAGGGGCTTTCTTT.